The T cell receptor beta chain under discussion was sequenced for a study of multiple sclerosis patients with progressive multifocal leukoencephalopathy. Time point: before natalizumab initiation. All patients had prior interferon beta, and all PML patients were female. T0 blood was collected before the first natalizumab infusion. Comment on this clone: Its specificity is unknown.

Using immunoSEQ multiplex PCR, the repertoire was profiled, and TCRdb retains in-frame clones only, with some absent. The table has approximately 26,000 clones, 88% seen once. Trimming cost V 0 bases and J 2 bases, with 5 bases left between them. The CDR3 is made up of 13 amino acids. Germline V lookup: CDR1 SGHTA, CDR2 FQGNSA. Study-level results: Less diverse TRB repertoires were suggested in most PML patients.

This sequence originates from a human donor with multiple sclerosis. The sample consisted of PBMCs. The chain uses TRBV7-2 and TRBJ2-7; D is uncertain. The CDR3 sequence is CASSLAPTYEQYF. The DNA for the CDR3 is TGTGCCAGCAGCTTAGCGCCCACCTACGAGCAGTACTTC.